A single sample gave rise to the 24 T cell receptor beta chains below, sequenced in a study of shared clonotypes between healthy human individuals. Naive CD8 isolation took CD45RO-negative cells positively selected for CCR7 and excluded terminally differentiated effector memory CD45RA+ cells. Repertoires were generated with immunoSEQ multiplex PCR, while TCRdb's copy carries only in-frame clones and drops some. The sample lists fewer than 1 million clones, about 96% occurring once. Sequencing input: naive CD8+ T cells sorted from blood. Receptors were obtained from a man aged 30 to 39 in good health.

V gene TRBV9 combines with J gene TRBJ2-1; D is perhaps TRBD2 (6 bases). In germline, CDR1 is SGDLS, CDR2 YYNGEE. The CDR3 runs to 14 residues. V lost 2 bases, J lost 7 bases, and 13 bases lay in between. The CDR3 reads CASSVEGRGNEQFF. The CDR3 DNA reads as TGTGCCAGCAGCGTCGAGGGCCGGGGGAATGAGCAGTTCTTC.

J is TRBJ1-5 and V is TRBV27; 7 bases are a match to TRBD1. Per germline, CDR1 MNHEY and CDR2 SMNVEV (reference sequence). The trim removed 10 bases at V and 1 base at J, leaving 7 bases unmatched. The CDR3 spans 14 residues. CDR3 residues: CATGPGQSNQPQHF. The CDR3 bases are TGTGCCACCGGACCGGGACAGAGCAATCAGCCCCAGCATTTT.

The chain couples TRBV7-9 to TRBJ1-4; 7 nucleotides match TRBD1. Germline CDR1 SEHNR, CDR2 FQNEAQ (reference sequence). V shed 5 bases and J 6 bases; nucleotides not matched to a gene: 6. The CDR3 spans 14 residues. CDR3 nucleotide sequence: TGTGCCAGCAGCCGACAGGGAGGGGATGAAAAACTGTTTTTT. This gives the protein CASSRQGGDEKLFF.

This clone was seen once. The chain is built from TRBV9 and TRBJ2-7, with 8 bases that match TRBD2. Germline loops: CDR1 SGDLS, CDR2 YYNGEE. The CDR3 consists of 18 residues. The V gene end was trimmed by 4 bases and the J gene end by 1 base; junction bases not matched to a gene: 16. The CDR3 is CASSSYGGASGLSYEQYF. The CDR3 DNA reads as TGTGCCAGCAGCTCCTATGGGGGGGCTAGCGGGTTGTCCTACGAGCAGTACTTC.

This chain links TRBV5-1 with TRBJ2-1; TRBD1 matches 7 bases. Germline V gene lookup returns CDR1 SGHRS and CDR2 YFSETQ. Trimming cost V 4 bases and J 5 bases; bases outside gene matches: 3. The CDR3 is 13 residues long. CDR3 nucleotide sequence: TGCGCCAGCAGCCGGGGACAGAACAATGAGCAGTTCTTC. Translation: CASSRGQNNEQFF. Complete variable domain (other parts from reference TRBV5-1 and TRBJ2-1): KAGVTQTPRYLIKTRGQQVTLSCSPISGHRSVSWYQQTPGQGLQFLFEYFSETQRNKGNFPGRFSGRQFSNSRSEMNVSTLELGDSALYLCASSRGQNNEQFFGPGTRLTVL.

The chain has TRBV7-8 and TRBJ2-5; D may be TRBD1 (6 bases). CDR1 is SGHVS, CDR2 FQNEAQ, per germline. This CDR3 has 14 residues. Trimming cost V 3 bases and J 5 bases, with 13 bases left between them. Here the CDR3 reads CASSFLRGGETQYF. The CDR3 bases are TGTGCCAGCAGCTTCCTCAGGGGTGGGGAGACCCAGTACTTC.

The chain joins TRBV20-1 to TRBJ1-1; no clear D. Per germline, CDR1 DFQATT and CDR2 SNEGSKA (reference sequence). Trimming stripped 5 bases from V and 6 bases from J, with 10 bases between. The CDR3 totals 11 residues. CDR3 in DNA: TGCAGTGCTTGGACGGGTTCTGAAGCTTTCTTT. Encoded protein: CSAWTGSEAFF.

V and J are TRBV4-1 and TRBJ2-7, with no clear D. Trimming left V 0 bases short and J 0 bases short, with 3 bases between. CDR3 size: 13 residues. The V gene's germline CDR1 is MGHRA and CDR2 YSYEKL. DNA of the CDR3: TGCGCCAGCAGCCAAGAGGACTCCTACGAGCAGTACTTC. Translation: CASSQEDSYEQYF.

V usage is TRBV28 and J usage is TRBJ2-2; 9 bases map to TRBD1. With V trimmed by 3 bases and J by 9 bases, 2 bases remained unmatched. The CDR3 is 13 residues long. Germline values: CDR1 MDHEN, CDR2 SYDVKM. The CDR3 loop is CASSFGQGWELFF. In DNA, the CDR3 is TGTGCCAGCAGTTTTGGACAGGGGTGGGAGCTGTTTTTT.

The chain has TRBV28 and TRBJ2-2; D is possibly TRBD2 (5 bases). Germline V gives CDR1 MDHEN, CDR2 SYDVKM. The length of the CDR3 is 16 residues. V dropped 2 bases and J dropped 7 bases, with 17 bases sitting between them. The CDR3 here is CASSLDFPSLVGELFF. CDR3 DNA: TGTGCCAGCAGTTTAGATTTTCCTAGCCTGGTCGGGGAGCTGTTTTTT.

The gene calls are TRBV9 and TRBJ1-1, with a tentative D call TRBD1 (5 bases). Germline lookup yields CDR1 SGDLS and CDR2 YYNGEE. Deletions cut 7 bases from V and 3 bases from J, with 10 bases between. This CDR3 is 12 amino acids long. CDR3 sequence (DNA): TGTGCCAGCGGGGCTGGGGACACTGAAGCTTTCTTT. This encodes CASGAGDTEAFF.

The genes are TRBV5-4 and TRBJ2-3, with TRBD1 matching 7 bases. The CDR3 is made up of 13 amino acids. V lost 4 bases, J lost 1 base, and 0 bases stayed unmatched. Germline V gene data show CDR1 as SGHNT and CDR2 as YYREEE (reference sequence). The CDR3 is CASSDRGTDTQYF. CDR3 bases: TGTGCCAGCAGCGACAGGGGCACAGATACGCAGTATTTT.

The rearrangement joins TRBV19 to TRBJ2-1; TRBD1 matches 9 bases. The CDR3 has 15 amino acids. The germline V gene has CDR1 LNHDA and CDR2 SQIVND (reference sequence). Losses at the gene ends were 1 base for V and 10 bases for J; bases not matched to a gene: 8. CDR3 amino acids: CASSIGSGQGLEQFF. DNA for the CDR3: TGTGCCAGTAGTATAGGATCGGGACAGGGATTAGAGCAGTTCTTC.

This chain uses TRBV30 with TRBJ1-3; 7 bases are shared with TRBD1. CDR1 GTSNPN and CDR2 SVGIG come from the germline V gene (reference sequence). Trimming cost V 7 bases and J 4 bases; bases outside gene matches: 4. This CDR3 is 12 amino acids long. CDR3 DNA: TGTGCCTTGACAGGGTTCGGAAACACCATATATTTT. This translates into CALTGFGNTIYF.

This clone was seen a single time. The chain uses TRBV30 and TRBJ2-7, with 7 nucleotides matching TRBD1. V was clipped by 8 bases and J by 0 bases; unmatched bases: 7. Germline CDR1 is GTSNPN and CDR2 is SVGIG (reference sequence). CDR3 length equals 13 residues. CDR3 bases: TGTGCCGGATCCGGGACAGACTCCTACGAGCAGTACTTC. It is translated as CAGSGTDSYEQYF.

This clone was seen only once. The gene calls are TRBV2 and TRBJ2-1; TRBD1 might be the D (6 bases). The CDR3 extends over 13 amino acids. Germline lookup yields CDR1 SNHLY and CDR2 FYNNEI. Trimming removed 11 bases from V and 3 bases from J, with 14 bases in between. CDR3 bases: TGTGCCCTGCGGGCCAGGGGCTACAATGAGCAGTTCTTC. Its protein is CALRARGYNEQFF.

The chain employs TRBV28 and TRBJ1-3, with unresolved D. The CDR3 spans 16 residues. The ends were cut back, 5 bases at V and 0 bases at J, with 14 bases in the middle. Germline assignment: CDR1 MDHEN and CDR2 SYDVKM. The CDR3 region has the DNA TGTGCCAGCAGTACCCGGGAGACTCTCTCTGGAAACACCATATATTTT. Translating gives CASSTRETLSGNTIYF.

The chain links TRBV25-1 to TRBJ2-7, with D uncertain. This CDR3 has 13 amino acids. The V gene's germline CDR1 is MGHDK and CDR2 SYGVNS. Trimming stripped 6 bases from V and 3 bases from J, with 12 bases between. Here the CDR3 reads CASSPSLYYEQYF. Here the CDR3 DNA reads TGTGCCAGCAGCCCATCCCTGTACTACGAGCAGTACTTC.

This clone was counted a single time. V gene TRBV9 combines with J gene TRBJ1-4; D ambiguous. Trimming removed 3 bases at V and 7 bases at J, with 10 bases between. The CDR3 consists of 13 residues. CDR1 is SGDLS, CDR2 YYNGEE, per germline. CDR3 sequence: CASSAQLGEKLFF. For the CDR3, the DNA is TGTGCCAGCAGCGCGCAGTTGGGTGAAAAACTGTTTTTT.

The chain employs TRBV5-1 and TRBJ1-5, with D maybe TRBD1 (6 bases). Germline CDR1 reads SGHRS; CDR2 reads YFSETQ. The CDR3 has 15 amino acids. The V and J ends lost 0 bases and 4 bases respectively, with 11 bases between them. The CDR3 reads CASSLDGQSNQPQHF. For the CDR3, the DNA is TGCGCCAGCAGCTTGGACGGACAGTCAAATCAGCCCCAGCATTTT. Filled out from reference TRBV5-1 and TRBJ1-5, the complete variable domain reads KAGVTQTPRYLIKTRGQQVTLSCSPISGHRSVSWYQQTPGQGLQFLFEYFSETQRNKGNFPGRFSGRQFSNSRSEMNVSTLELGDSALYLCASSLDGQSNQPQHFGDGTRLSIL.

V is TRBV11-2 and J is TRBJ2-1; unclear D gene. The germline V gene encodes CDR1 SGHAT and CDR2 FQNNGV. Between the trimmed V and J ends, which lost 5 bases and 14 bases, there was a span of 19 bases. The CDR3 has 13 amino acids. The CDR3 region has the DNA TGTGCCAGCAGCCCAGCTCTCCAGCTCGAGGAGTTCTTC. It yields the protein CASSPALQLEEFF.

This sequence joins TRBV25-1 and TRBJ1-5, with D possibly TRBD1 on 5 matching bases. Deletions cut 2 bases from V and 11 bases from J, with 13 bases between. Germline CDR1 MGHDK, CDR2 SYGVNS. This CDR3 has 13 residues. Here the CDR3 reads CASSEGEGMTQHF. CDR3 nucleotides: TGTGCCAGCAGTGAAGGGGAGGGGATGACCCAGCATTTT.

The chain combines TRBV30 with TRBJ2-1; D perhaps matches TRBD2 (6 bases). CDR3 size: 16 residues. CDR1 and CDR2 from the germline V gene are GTSNPN and SVGIG (reference sequence). V lost 0 bases, J lost 0 bases, and 12 bases lay in between. CDR3 nucleotide sequence: TGTGCCTGGAGTGTGGATGGGGGGAGCTCCTACAATGAGCAGTTCTTC. Amino acid sequence: CAWSVDGGSSYNEQFF.

On this clone itself: Other DNA variants within this sample encode the same CDR3. The V call is TRBV27, the J call TRBJ2-7, with no clear D. Trimming removed 2 bases at V and 4 bases at J, with 9 bases between. CDR1 is MNHEY and CDR2 is SMNVEV in the germline V gene (reference sequence). This CDR3 is 13 amino acids long. The CDR3 DNA reads as TGTGCCAGCAGTTTAACGGATTCTTACGAGCAGTACTTC. Translation: CASSLTDSYEQYF.